A single sample is the source of the 7 T cell receptor beta chains below, sequenced in a study of T cell changes during pregnancy in multiple sclerosis. Sequencing was performed with immunoSEQ multiplex PCR; in TCRdb, only in-frame clones are kept and a portion is missing. The sample has about 46,000 clones; around 90% are singletons. This specimen consisted of CD8+ T cells from peripheral blood mononuclear cells, obtained in the second trimester of pregnancy. The receptors were gathered from a female donor with multiple sclerosis, enrolled in a pregnancy study.

The chain is built from TRBV19 and TRBJ1-1; D remains unclear. V was shortened by 5 bases and J by 3 bases, with 16 bases between the two germline ends. Germline V CDR1 and CDR2: LNHDA, SQIVND (reference sequence). CDR3 length equals 15 residues. The CDR3 reads CASSGSGGLDTEAFF. CDR3 DNA: TGTGCCAGTAGTGGCTCAGGCGGGTTGGACACTGAAGCTTTCTTT.

The V call is TRBV6-5, the J call TRBJ1-1; 9 bases line up with TRBD1. This CDR3 has 14 amino acids. Per the germline V gene, CDR1 is MNHEY and CDR2 is SVGAGI. J was trimmed by 7 bases and V by 7 bases; bases with no gene match: 10. The CDR3 bases are TGTGCCAGCATCTTAACCGGGACAGGGAATGAAGCTTTCTTT. Its translation: CASILTGTGNEAFF.

The chain is built from TRBV7-2 and TRBJ2-1, with 11 bases aligning to TRBD1. V was pared by 2 bases and J by 6 bases, with 9 bases of the junction left unmatched. Germline CDR1 and CDR2: SGHTA and FQGNSA. The CDR3 runs to 17 residues. CDR3 DNA sequence: TGTGCCAGCAGCTTACTGGTGGTGGGACAGGGGGGCAATGAGCAGTTCTTC. Amino acids: CASSLLVVGQGGNEQFF.

The CDR3 DNA reads as TGTGCCAGCAGCTTCACAGTGAACACTGAAGCTTTCTTT. Translation: CASSFTVNTEAFF. The genes are TRBV7-9 and TRBJ1-1; D unclear. Looked up from germline, CDR1 is SEHNR and CDR2 is FQNEAQ (reference sequence). The CDR3 runs 13 residues. With 3 bases removed from V and 0 bases from J, the gap between germline ends came to 5 bases.

The chain couples TRBV7-9 to TRBJ2-7; a possible D gene is TRBD2 (6 bases). CDR1 is SEHNR and CDR2 is FQNEAQ in the germline V gene (reference sequence). V was pared by 4 bases and J by 2 bases, with 18 bases between. This CDR3 spans 16 amino acids. The CDR3 nucleotides read TGTGCCAGCAGCTCTCGGGTTGGGGGGACGACCTACGAGCAGTACTTC. Translation gives CASSSRVGGTTYEQYF.

This chain uses TRBV7-9 with TRBJ2-5; the D gene is possibly TRBD2 (6 bases). Trimming removed 8 bases at V and 2 bases at J, with 9 bases between. Germline assignment: CDR1 SEHNR and CDR2 FQNEAQ (reference sequence). This CDR3 has 12 residues. The CDR3 DNA sequence: TGTGCCAGCCGGGGGACTCAAGAGACCCAGTACTTC. This translates into CASRGTQETQYF.

The rearrangement links TRBV4-2 to TRBJ2-1; 9 bases fit TRBD2. The trim removed 4 bases at V and 3 bases at J, leaving 4 bases unmatched. Germline CDR1 LGHNA, CDR2 YNFKEQ. This CDR3 comprises 15 residues. Written as DNA, the CDR3 is TGTGCCAGCAGCCCACAGCGGGGGGACTACAATGAGCAGTTCTTC. Protein sequence: CASSPQRGDYNEQFF.